This T cell receptor beta chain was identified in a study of response to subunit inactivated influenza vaccine. Broader study findings: The authors offered the suggestion that each seasonal influenza vaccination recruits few new T cells.

With regard to this clonotype: The target antigen is unknown.

MiXCR, applied by TCRdb to the RT-PCR reads, yields one record per CDR3 protein. Of about 620,000 distinct CDR3 sequences in the sample, about 12% were seen once. With 2 bases clipped from V and 0 bases from J, the junction kept 16 bases outside the gene matches. Germline V CDR1 and CDR2: SGDLS, YYNGEE. CDR3 size: 21 residues. The origin of this receptor is a man aged 50-60 years who received an inactivated influenza vaccine. V is TRBV9 and J is TRBJ2-5; 13 positions agree with TRBD2. The source was PBMCs from blood, collected on the day of vaccination. Here the CDR3 reads CASSVPGLWTSGGPYQETQYF. CDR3 nucleotide sequence: TGTGCCAGCAGCGTCCCTGGGCTTTGGACTAGCGGGGGACCGTACCAAGAGACCCAGTACTTC.